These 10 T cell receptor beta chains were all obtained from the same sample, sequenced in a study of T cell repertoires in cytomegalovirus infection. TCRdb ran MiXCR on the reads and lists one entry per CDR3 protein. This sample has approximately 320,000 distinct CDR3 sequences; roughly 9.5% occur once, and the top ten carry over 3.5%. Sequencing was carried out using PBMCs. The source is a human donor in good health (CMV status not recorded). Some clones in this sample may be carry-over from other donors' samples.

DNA of the CDR3: TGTGCCAGCATCGGTCTAGGAGGCTACACCTTC. The encoded protein is CASIGLGGYTF. The V gene is TRBV28, the J gene TRBJ1-2, with D uncertain. V shed 7 bases and J shed 8 bases, with 11 bases lying between them. Germline V gives CDR1 MDHEN, CDR2 SYDVKM. The CDR3 length is 11 residues.

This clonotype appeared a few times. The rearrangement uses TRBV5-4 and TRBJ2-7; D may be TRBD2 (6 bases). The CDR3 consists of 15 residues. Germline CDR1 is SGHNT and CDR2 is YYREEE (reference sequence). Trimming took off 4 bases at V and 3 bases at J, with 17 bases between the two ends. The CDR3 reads CASSPPPGEDYEQYF. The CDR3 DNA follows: TGTGCCAGCAGCCCGCCCCCGGGGGAAGACTACGAGCAGTACTTC.

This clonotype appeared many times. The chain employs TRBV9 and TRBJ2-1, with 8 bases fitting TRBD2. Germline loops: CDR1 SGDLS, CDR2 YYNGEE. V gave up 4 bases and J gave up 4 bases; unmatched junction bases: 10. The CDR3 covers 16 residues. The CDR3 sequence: CASSPRPLAEYNEQFF. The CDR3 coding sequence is TGTGCCAGCAGCCCGCGGCCACTAGCGGAATACAATGAGCAGTTCTTC.

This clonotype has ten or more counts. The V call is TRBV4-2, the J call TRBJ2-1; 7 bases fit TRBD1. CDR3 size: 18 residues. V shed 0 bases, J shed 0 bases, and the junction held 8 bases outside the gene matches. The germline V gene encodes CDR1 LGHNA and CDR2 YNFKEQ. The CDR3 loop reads CASSQDKGGPSSYNEQFF. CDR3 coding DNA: TGTGCCAGCAGCCAAGATAAAGGGGGCCCGAGCTCCTACAATGAGCAGTTCTTC.

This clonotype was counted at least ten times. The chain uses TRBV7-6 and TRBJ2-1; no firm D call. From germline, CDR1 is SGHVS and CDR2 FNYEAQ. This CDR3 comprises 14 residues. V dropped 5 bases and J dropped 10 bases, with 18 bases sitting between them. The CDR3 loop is CASSRDLGQREQFF. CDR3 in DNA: TGTGCCAGCAGCCGTGACTTAGGGCAGAGAGAGCAGTTCTTC.

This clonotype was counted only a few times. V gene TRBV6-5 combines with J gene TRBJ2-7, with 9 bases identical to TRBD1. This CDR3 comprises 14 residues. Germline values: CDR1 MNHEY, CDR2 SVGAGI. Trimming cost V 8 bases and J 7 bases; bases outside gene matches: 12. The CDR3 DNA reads TGTGCCAGCCACCCGGGACAGGGTACGGGGGAGCAGTACTTC. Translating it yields CASHPGQGTGEQYF.

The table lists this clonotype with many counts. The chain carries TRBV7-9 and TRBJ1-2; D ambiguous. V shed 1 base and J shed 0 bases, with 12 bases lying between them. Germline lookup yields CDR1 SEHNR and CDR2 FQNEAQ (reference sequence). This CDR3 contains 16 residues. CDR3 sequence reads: CASSLVVGLTNYGYTF. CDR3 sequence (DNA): TGTGCCAGCAGCTTAGTTGTGGGCCTTACTAACTATGGCTACACCTTC.

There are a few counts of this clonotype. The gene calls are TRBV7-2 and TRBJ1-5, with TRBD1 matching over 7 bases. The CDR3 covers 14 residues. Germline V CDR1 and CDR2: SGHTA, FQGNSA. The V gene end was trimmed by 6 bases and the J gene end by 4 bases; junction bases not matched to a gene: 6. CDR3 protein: CASRHTGVNQPQHF. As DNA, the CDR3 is TGTGCCAGCAGACATACAGGGGTGAATCAGCCCCAGCATTTT.

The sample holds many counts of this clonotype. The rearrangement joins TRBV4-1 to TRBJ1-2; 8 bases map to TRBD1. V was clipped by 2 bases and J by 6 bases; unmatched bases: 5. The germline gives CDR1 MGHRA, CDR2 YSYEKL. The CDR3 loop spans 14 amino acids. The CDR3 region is CASSQRTGTDGYTF. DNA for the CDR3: TGCGCCAGCAGCCAAAGGACAGGGACGGATGGCTACACCTTC.

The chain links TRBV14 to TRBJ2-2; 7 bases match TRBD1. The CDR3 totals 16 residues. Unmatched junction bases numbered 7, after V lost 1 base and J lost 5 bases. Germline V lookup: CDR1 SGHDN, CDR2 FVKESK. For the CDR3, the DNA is TGTGCCAGCAGCCAAGTGGACAGGCCGTTGACCGGGGAGCTGTTTTTT. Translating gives CASSQVDRPLTGELFF.